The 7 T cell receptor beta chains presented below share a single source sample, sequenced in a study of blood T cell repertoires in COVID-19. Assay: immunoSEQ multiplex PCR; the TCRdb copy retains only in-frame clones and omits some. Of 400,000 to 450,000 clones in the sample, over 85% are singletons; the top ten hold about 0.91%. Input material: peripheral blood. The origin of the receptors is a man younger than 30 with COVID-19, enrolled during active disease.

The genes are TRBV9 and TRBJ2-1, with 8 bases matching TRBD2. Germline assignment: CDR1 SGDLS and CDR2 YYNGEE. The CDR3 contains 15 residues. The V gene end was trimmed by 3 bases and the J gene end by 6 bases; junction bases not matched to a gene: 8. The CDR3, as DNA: TGTGCCAGCAGCGCGACCGGGACTAGTCCCAATGAGCAGTTCTTC. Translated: CASSATGTSPNEQFF.

CDR3: CASSQEGLAGGPEQYF. For the CDR3, the DNA is TGTGCCAGCAGCCAAGAGGGGCTAGCGGGGGGGCCTGAGCAGTACTTC. V and J are TRBV3-1 (or the pseudogene TRBV3-2) and TRBJ2-7; 12 nucleotides align to TRBD2. Losses at the gene ends were 0 bases for V and 7 bases for J; bases not matched to a gene: 7. Germline V gene data show CDR1 as LGHDT and CDR2 as YNNKEL (reference sequence). This CDR3 is built from 16 residues.

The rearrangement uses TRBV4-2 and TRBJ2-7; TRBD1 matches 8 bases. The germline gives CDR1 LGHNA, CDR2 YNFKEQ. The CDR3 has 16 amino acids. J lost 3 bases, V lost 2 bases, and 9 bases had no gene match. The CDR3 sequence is CASSQPTGTGYYEQYF. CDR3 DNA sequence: TGTGCCAGCAGCCAACCCACCGGGACAGGATACTACGAGCAGTACTTC.

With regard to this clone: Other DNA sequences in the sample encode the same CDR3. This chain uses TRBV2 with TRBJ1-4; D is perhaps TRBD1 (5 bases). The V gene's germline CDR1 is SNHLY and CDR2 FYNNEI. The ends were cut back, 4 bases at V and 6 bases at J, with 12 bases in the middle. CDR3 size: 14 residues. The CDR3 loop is CASSVRELDEKLFF. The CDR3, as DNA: TGTGCCAGCAGTGTCAGGGAATTGGATGAAAAACTGTTTTTT.

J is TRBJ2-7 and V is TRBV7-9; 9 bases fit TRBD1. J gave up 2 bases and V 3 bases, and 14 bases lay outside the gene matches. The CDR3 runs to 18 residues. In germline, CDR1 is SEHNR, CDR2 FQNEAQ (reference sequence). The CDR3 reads CASSFGGTRDRVAYEQYF. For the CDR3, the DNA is TGTGCCAGCAGCTTCGGGGGGACCCGGGACAGGGTGGCCTACGAGCAGTACTTC.

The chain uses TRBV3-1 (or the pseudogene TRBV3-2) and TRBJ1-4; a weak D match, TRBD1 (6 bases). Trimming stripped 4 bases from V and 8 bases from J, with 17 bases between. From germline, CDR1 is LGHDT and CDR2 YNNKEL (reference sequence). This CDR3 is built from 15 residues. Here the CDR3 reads CASSPGGAGLEKLFF. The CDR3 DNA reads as TGTGCCAGCAGCCCGGGGGGGGCTGGTCTGGAAAAACTGTTTTTT.

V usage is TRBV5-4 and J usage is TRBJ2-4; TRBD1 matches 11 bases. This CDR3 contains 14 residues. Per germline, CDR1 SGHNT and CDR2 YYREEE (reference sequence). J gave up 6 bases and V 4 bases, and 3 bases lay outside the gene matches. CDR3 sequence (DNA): TGTGCCAGCAGCATGGACAGGGGGCGAAACATTCAGTACTTC. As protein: CASSMDRGRNIQYF.